This T cell receptor beta chain comes out of a study of control samples from healthy donors and cancer patients (TCRdb year 2020). The CDR3 runs 16 amino acids, cysteine and phenylalanine included. Only the CDR3 DNA is retained, 48 bases long and in frame from the first base. The germline V gene gives CDR1 as SGHAT and CDR2 as FQNNGV. The germline ends are 15 bases apart after V is trimmed by 5 bases and J by 2 bases. A word on this clone: Its antigen is still unknown. Base qualities were left out, and no much larger clone turns up one base away.

Libraries were built with the immunoSEQ multiplex PCR assay. In its TCRdb copy, this immuneACCESS table keeps in-frame sequences only and misses some clones. Where compared with another copy, unresolved V genes explain less than half of these, and the others have no known cause. Here the sample has 100,000 to 150,000 clones; roughly 90% occur a single time. 2.1% of the sample lies in the top ten. The source is a woman aged 50 to 60 in good health. The chain links TRBV11-2 with TRBJ1-4; a tentative D call is TRBD1 (6 bases match). The specimen sequenced was blood. The CDR3 protein: CASSLQGGSTNEKLFF. The sequence in DNA is TGTGCCAGCAGCCTACAGGGTGGGTCCACTAATGAAAAACTGTTTTTT.